The 21 T cell receptor beta chains below were found in one sample sequenced in a study of OX40 agonist ivuxolimab in advanced cancers. Using immunoSEQ multiplex PCR, the repertoire was profiled, and TCRdb retains in-frame clones only, with some absent. The sample records about 72,000 clones, around 90% being singletons. Material: CD4+ or CD8+ T cells sorted from blood, obtained in a trial of the OX40 agonist ivuxolimab. The source is an adult with an advanced solid tumor such as melanoma, head and neck, liver or kidney cancer.

This sequence joins TRBV11-2 and TRBJ1-1; D perhaps matches TRBD1 (6 bases). The length of the CDR3 is 17 residues. The germline V and J ends were trimmed by 5 bases and 1 base, with 20 bases remaining between them. CDR1 and CDR2 from the germline V gene are SGHAT and FQNNGV. The CDR3 sequence: CASSTRGGHGKNTEAFF. The CDR3 nucleotides read TGTGCCAGCAGCACTAGAGGGGGACATGGGAAGAACACTGAAGCTTTCTTT. Full variable domain (missing parts from reference TRBV11-2 and TRBJ1-1): EAGVAQSPRYKIIEKRQSVAFWCNPISGHATLYWYQQILGQGPKLLIQFQNNGVVDDSQLPKDRFSAERLKGVDSTLKIQPAKLEDSAVYLCASSTRGGHGKNTEAFFGQGTRLTVV.

The J gene is TRBJ2-3, the V gene TRBV30; TRBD2 aligns across 16 bases. CDR3 length: 17 residues. The germline CDR1 and CDR2 sequences are GTSNPN and SVGIG (reference sequence). Trimming cost V 0 bases and J 8 bases; bases outside gene matches: 8. The CDR3 reads CAWSVRGLAGGRGTQYF. The CDR3 nucleotides are TGTGCCTGGAGTGTACGGGGACTAGCGGGAGGGCGGGGTACGCAGTATTTT.

To note about this clone: The same CDR3 also results from other DNA sequences found in this sample. The V call is TRBV18, the J call TRBJ1-1, with TRBD1 as a possible D gene (5 bases). V gave up 6 bases and J gave up 1 base, with 9 bases separating them. Germline V gene lookup returns CDR1 KGHSH and CDR2 LQKENI. The CDR3 loop spans 13 amino acids. The CDR3 is CASSPQGNTEAFF. The CDR3 DNA is TGTGCCAGCTCGCCTCAGGGGAACACTGAAGCTTTCTTT.

The V gene is TRBV30, the J gene TRBJ2-2, with D hard to call. Trimming took off 1 base at V and 7 bases at J, with 10 bases between the two ends. This CDR3 contains 13 residues. CDR1 is GTSNPN, CDR2 SVGIG, per germline (reference sequence). The CDR3 DNA follows: TGTGCCTGGAGTGCCTTGGGTCGCGGGGAGCTGTTTTTT. It yields the protein CAWSALGRGELFF.

Notes on this clone: The junction shows a germline mismatch at one end, possibly a read error. The genes are TRBV30 and TRBJ1-3, with D possibly matching TRBD1 (6 bases). CDR1 is GTSNPN, CDR2 SVGIG, per germline (reference sequence). This CDR3 region has 15 residues. The CDR3 spells CAWTTGLSSGNTIYF. The CDR3 region has the DNA TGTGCTTGGACGACAGGACTTTCCTCTGGAAACACCATATATTTT.

The chain has TRBV30 and TRBJ1-4; D possibly corresponds to TRBD1 (5 bases). Trimming took 8 bases from V and 5 from J, leaving 9 bases between them. Germline assignment: CDR1 GTSNPN and CDR2 SVGIG (reference sequence). This CDR3 spans 11 amino acids. The CDR3 here is CAGAGNEKLFF. CDR3 bases: TGTGCCGGGGCAGGGAATGAAAAACTGTTTTTT.

The chain combines TRBV19 with TRBJ2-4; D uncertain. Trimming took off 5 bases at V and 15 bases at J, with 17 bases between the two ends. CDR3 length: 12 amino acids. Germline V gives CDR1 LNHDA, CDR2 SQIVND (reference sequence). The CDR3 region has the DNA TGTGCCAGTAGTTCCCGTCTCGGTCAGCCGTACTTC. Protein: CASSSRLGQPYF.

The CDR3 sequence is CASSNQRTSGNTIYF. CDR3 in DNA: TGTGCCAGCAGTAACCAGAGAACCTCTGGAAACACCATATATTTT. The gene calls are TRBV6-5 and TRBJ1-3, with unresolved D. Trimming took off 5 bases at V and 0 bases at J, with 11 bases between the two ends. The CDR3 runs to 15 residues. CDR1 MNHEY and CDR2 SVGAGI come from the germline V gene.

The V call is TRBV18, the J call TRBJ1-4; 7 bases match TRBD1. J was trimmed by 4 bases and V by 4 bases; bases with no gene match: 3. CDR3 length: 14 amino acids. Germline CDR1 reads KGHSH; CDR2 reads LQKENI. CDR3 DNA sequence: TGTGCCAGCTCACAGGGGGCTGGTAATGAAAAACTGTTTTTT. Its protein product is CASSQGAGNEKLFF.

The chain uses TRBV6-6 and TRBJ2-7; TRBD1 matches at 8 bases. Unmatched junction bases numbered 9, after V lost 7 bases and J lost 1 base. CDR1 and CDR2 (germline): MNHNY, SVGAGI (reference sequence). CDR3 length equals 15 residues. CDR3 sequence (DNA): TGTGCCAGCACCAAGGGGGGACAGGCGTCCTACGAGCAGTACTTC. Its protein product is CASTKGGQASYEQYF.

This rearrangement joins TRBV6-1 to TRBJ1-2; TRBD1 matches 8 bases. Trimming cost V 4 bases and J 5 bases; bases outside gene matches: 6. The CDR3 totals 14 residues. From germline, CDR1 is MNHNS and CDR2 SASEGT. Here the CDR3 DNA reads TGTGCCAGCAGTGGCGGACAGGGTAGATATGGCTACACCTTC. Amino acids: CASSGGQGRYGYTF.

The chain joins TRBV5-6 to TRBJ1-1; D gene uncertain. From germline, CDR1 is SGHDT and CDR2 YYEEEE. V was shortened by 4 bases and J by 4 bases, with 14 bases between the two germline ends. There are 14 residues in the CDR3. CDR3 residues: CASSGQAGGTEAFF. Here the CDR3 DNA reads TGTGCCAGCAGCGGCCAAGCGGGAGGCACTGAAGCTTTCTTT.

This clone was picked up a small number of times. J is TRBJ2-3 and V is TRBV29-1, with D maybe TRBD2 (6 bases). The CDR3 consists of 12 residues. Germline assignment: CDR1 SQVTM and CDR2 ANQGSEA. Trimming shortened V by 7 bases and J by 5 bases, and 13 bases separated the two germline ends. CDR3 in amino acids: CSAIRELDTQYF. The CDR3 DNA follows: TGCAGCGCTATTCGGGAGTTAGATACGCAGTATTTT.

This sequence joins TRBV30 and TRBJ2-5, with 7 bases matching TRBD2. V shed 3 bases and J 4 bases; nucleotides not matched to a gene: 2. Germline values: CDR1 GTSNPN, CDR2 SVGIG (reference sequence). The CDR3 loop spans 12 amino acids. The CDR3 region is CAWRLAGETQYF. In nucleotides, the CDR3 is TGTGCCTGGAGGTTAGCGGGAGAGACCCAGTACTTC.

The V and J genes are TRBV5-1 and TRBJ2-3; 8 bases are a match to TRBD2. J was trimmed by 6 bases and V by 4 bases; bases with no gene match: 10. The length of the CDR3 is 15 residues. The V gene's germline CDR1 is SGHRS and CDR2 YFSETQ. The CDR3: CASSVSSGPGDTQYF. DNA of the CDR3: TGCGCCAGCAGCGTGTCTAGCGGGCCGGGGGATACGCAGTATTTT.

This chain uses TRBV5-1 with TRBJ1-4; D uncertain. Germline V CDR1 and CDR2: SGHRS, YFSETQ. CDR3 length: 17 residues. The V gene lost 4 bases and the J gene lost 0 bases, with 16 bases spanning the gap. CDR3 sequence reads: CASSTTPPGATNEKLFF. The DNA for the CDR3 is TGCGCCAGCAGCACCACTCCCCCCGGTGCAACTAATGAAAAACTGTTTTTT.

The gene calls are TRBV5-1 and TRBJ2-2; D call uncertain. The CDR3 runs 14 residues. Germline V gene lookup returns CDR1 SGHRS and CDR2 YFSETQ. V was shortened by 3 bases and J by 0 bases, with 6 bases between the two germline ends. The CDR3 loop reads CASSSSANTGELFF. Here the CDR3 DNA reads TGCGCCAGCAGCTCTTCGGCGAACACCGGGGAGCTGTTTTTT. The variable domain in full, completed from reference TRBV5-1 and TRBJ2-2, reads KAGVTQTPRYLIKTRGQQVTLSCSPISGHRSVSWYQQTPGQGLQFLFEYFSETQRNKGNFPGRFSGRQFSNSRSEMNVSTLELGDSALYLCASSSSANTGELFFGEGSRLTVL.

V gene TRBV7-6 combines with J gene TRBJ2-7; D may be TRBD1 or TRBD2 (5 bases each). V was pared by 5 bases and J by 4 bases, with 12 bases between. Germline V gene sequence: CDR1 SGHVS, CDR2 FNYEAQ. This CDR3 contains 13 residues. DNA for the CDR3: TGTGCCAGCAGCGGGACGGGGCGTTACGAGCAGTACTTC. Protein sequence: CASSGTGRYEQYF.

The V call is TRBV30, the J call TRBJ1-6, with D possibly being TRBD1 (6 bases). Germline CDR1 and CDR2: GTSNPN and SVGIG (reference sequence). CDR3 length: 12 amino acids. Trimming pared 3 bases from V and 6 bases from J, leaving 6 bases between. The CDR3 loop is CAWRDSNSPLHF. CDR3 in DNA: TGTGCCTGGAGGGACAGTAATTCACCCCTCCACTTT.

The rearrangement links TRBV2 to TRBJ1-1; the D is unclear. This CDR3 has 13 residues. Germline V CDR1 and CDR2: SNHLY, FYNNEI. Between the trimmed V and J ends, which lost 7 bases and 3 bases, there was a span of 12 bases. CDR3 in amino acids: CASTGEQHTEAFF. CDR3 nucleotides: TGTGCCAGCACTGGGGAACAGCACACTGAAGCTTTCTTT.

V gene TRBV11-2 combines with J gene TRBJ2-5, with 13 bases that match TRBD2. The germline gives CDR1 SGHAT, CDR2 FQNNGV. This CDR3 is 15 amino acids long. After removal of 5 bases from V and 1 base from J, the junction contained 1 base not matched to a gene. The CDR3 bases are TGTGCCAGCAGCAGACTAGCGGGGGGCCAAGAGACCCAGTACTTC. Residues: CASSRLAGGQETQYF.